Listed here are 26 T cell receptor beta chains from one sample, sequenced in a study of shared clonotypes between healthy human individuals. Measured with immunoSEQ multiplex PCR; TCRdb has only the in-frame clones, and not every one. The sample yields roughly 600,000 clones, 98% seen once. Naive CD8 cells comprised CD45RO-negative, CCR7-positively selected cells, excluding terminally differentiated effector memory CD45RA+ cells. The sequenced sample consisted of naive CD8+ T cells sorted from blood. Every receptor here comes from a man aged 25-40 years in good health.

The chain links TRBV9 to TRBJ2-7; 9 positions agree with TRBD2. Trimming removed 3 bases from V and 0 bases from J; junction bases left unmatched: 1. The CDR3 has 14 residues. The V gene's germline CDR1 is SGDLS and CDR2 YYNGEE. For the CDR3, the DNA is TGTGCCAGCAGCGGTAGCGGGAGCTCCTACGAGCAGTACTTC. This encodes CASSGSGSSYEQYF.

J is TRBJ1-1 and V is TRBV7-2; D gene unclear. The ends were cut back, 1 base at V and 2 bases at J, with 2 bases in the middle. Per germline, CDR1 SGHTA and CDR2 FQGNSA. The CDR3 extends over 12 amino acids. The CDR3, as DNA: TGTGCCAGCAGCTTAGATAACACTGAAGCTTTCTTT. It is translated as CASSLDNTEAFF. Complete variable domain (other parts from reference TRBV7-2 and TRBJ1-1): GAGVSQSPSNKVTEKGKDVELRCDPISGHTALYWYRQSLGQGLEFLIYFQGNSAPDKSGLPSDRFSAERTGGSVSTLTIQRTQQEDSAVYLCASSLDNTEAFFGQGTRLTVV.

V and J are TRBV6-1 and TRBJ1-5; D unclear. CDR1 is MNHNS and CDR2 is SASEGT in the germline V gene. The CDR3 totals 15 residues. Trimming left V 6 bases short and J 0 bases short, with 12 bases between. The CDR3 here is CASSLIDNSNQPQHF. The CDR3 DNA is TGTGCCAGCAGCTTGATAGACAATAGCAATCAGCCCCAGCATTTT.

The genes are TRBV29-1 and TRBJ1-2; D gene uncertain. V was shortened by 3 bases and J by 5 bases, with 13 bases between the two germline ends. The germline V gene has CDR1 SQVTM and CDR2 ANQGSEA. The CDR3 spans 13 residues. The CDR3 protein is CSVDPAAEYGYTF. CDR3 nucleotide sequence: TGCAGCGTTGACCCAGCAGCGGAGTATGGCTACACCTTC.

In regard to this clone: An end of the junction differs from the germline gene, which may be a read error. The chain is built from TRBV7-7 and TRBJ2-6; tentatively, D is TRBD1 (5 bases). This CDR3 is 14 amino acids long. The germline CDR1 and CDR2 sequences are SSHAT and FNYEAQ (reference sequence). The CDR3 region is CASSLAGGANVLTF. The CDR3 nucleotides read TGTGCTAGCAGCTTAGCAGGGGGGGCCAACGTCCTGACTTTC.

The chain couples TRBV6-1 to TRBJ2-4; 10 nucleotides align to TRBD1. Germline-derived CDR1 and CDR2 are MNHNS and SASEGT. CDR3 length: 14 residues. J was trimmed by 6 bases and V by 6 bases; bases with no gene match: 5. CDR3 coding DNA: TGTGCCAGCAGGGGGGACAGGGGAGGAAACATTCAGTACTTC. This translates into CASRGDRGGNIQYF.

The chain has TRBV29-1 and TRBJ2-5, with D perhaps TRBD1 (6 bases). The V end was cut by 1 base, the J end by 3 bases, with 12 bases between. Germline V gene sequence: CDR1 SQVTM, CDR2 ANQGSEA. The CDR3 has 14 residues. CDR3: CSVEGTELEETQYF. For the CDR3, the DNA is TGCAGCGTTGAAGGGACAGAGTTGGAAGAGACCCAGTACTTC.

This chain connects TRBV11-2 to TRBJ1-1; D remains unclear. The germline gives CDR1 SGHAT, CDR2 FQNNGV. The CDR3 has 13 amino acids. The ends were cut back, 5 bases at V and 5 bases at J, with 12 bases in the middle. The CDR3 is CASSPIRVTEAFF. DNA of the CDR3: TGTGCCAGCAGCCCAATTCGGGTGACTGAAGCTTTCTTT.

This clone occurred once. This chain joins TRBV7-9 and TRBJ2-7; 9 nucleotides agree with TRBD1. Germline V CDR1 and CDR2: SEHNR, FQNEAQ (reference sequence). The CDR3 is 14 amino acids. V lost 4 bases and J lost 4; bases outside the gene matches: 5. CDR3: CASSSGTGFYEQYF. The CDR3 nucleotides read TGTGCCAGCAGCTCCGGGACAGGGTTTTACGAGCAGTACTTC.

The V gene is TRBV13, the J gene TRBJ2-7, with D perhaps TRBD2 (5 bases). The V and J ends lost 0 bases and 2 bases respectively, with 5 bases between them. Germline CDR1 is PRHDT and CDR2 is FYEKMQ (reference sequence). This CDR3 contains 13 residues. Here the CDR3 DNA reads TGTGCCAGCAGCTTAGGCGGGACCTACGAGCAGTACTTC. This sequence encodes CASSLGGTYEQYF.

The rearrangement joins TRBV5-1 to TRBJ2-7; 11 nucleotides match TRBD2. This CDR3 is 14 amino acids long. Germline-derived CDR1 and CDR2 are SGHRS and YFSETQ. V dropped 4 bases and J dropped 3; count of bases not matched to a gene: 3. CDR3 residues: CASSPLAGGYEQYF. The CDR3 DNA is TGCGCCAGCAGCCCCCTAGCGGGAGGCTACGAGCAGTACTTC.

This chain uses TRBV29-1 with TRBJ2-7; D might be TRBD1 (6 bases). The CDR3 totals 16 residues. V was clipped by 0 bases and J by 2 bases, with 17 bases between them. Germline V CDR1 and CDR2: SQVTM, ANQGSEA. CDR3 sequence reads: CSVEEDSGIRTYEQYF. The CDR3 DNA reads TGCAGCGTTGAAGAGGACAGTGGGATCAGAACCTACGAGCAGTACTTC.

The CDR3 sequence is CAWRQETYNEQFF. The CDR3 DNA follows: TGTGCCTGGAGGCAGGAGACCTACAATGAGCAGTTCTTC. The V call is TRBV30, the J call TRBJ2-1; D gene ambiguous. V dropped 3 bases and J dropped 2 bases, with 8 bases sitting between them. This CDR3 is built from 13 residues. Germline CDR1 reads GTSNPN; CDR2 reads SVGIG (reference sequence).

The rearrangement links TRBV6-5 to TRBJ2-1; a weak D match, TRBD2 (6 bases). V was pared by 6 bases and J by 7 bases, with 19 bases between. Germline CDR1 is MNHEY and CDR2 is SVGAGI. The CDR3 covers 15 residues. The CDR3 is CASRQNGGPINEQFF. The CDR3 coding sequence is TGTGCCAGCAGGCAGAATGGAGGGCCTATAAATGAGCAGTTCTTC.

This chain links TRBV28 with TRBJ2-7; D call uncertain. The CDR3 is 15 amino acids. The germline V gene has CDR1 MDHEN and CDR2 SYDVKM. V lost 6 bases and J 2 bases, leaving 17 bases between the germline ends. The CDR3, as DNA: TGTGCCAGCAGAACCCCCGTCTGGCAGCCCTACGAGCAGTACTTC. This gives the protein CASRTPVWQPYEQYF.

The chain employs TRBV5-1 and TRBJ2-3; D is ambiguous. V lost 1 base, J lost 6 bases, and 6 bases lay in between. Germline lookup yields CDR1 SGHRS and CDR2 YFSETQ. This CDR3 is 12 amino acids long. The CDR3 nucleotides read TGCGCCAGCAGCTTGCATGCGGATACGCAGTATTTT. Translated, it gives CASSLHADTQYF.

CDR3 coding DNA: TGCGCCAGCAGCCAACCTAGCGGGGTCTATGAGCAGTTCTTC. It specifies CASSQPSGVYEQFF. The chain uses TRBV4-1 and TRBJ2-1, with 9 bases fitting TRBD2. This CDR3 contains 14 residues. J was trimmed by 8 bases and V by 2 bases; bases with no gene match: 4. CDR1 and CDR2 from the germline V gene are MGHRA and YSYEKL.

For the CDR3, the DNA is TGCGCCAGCAGCTTGTCTCGTTCCGGGACGGTATACAATGAGCAGTTCTTC. Its protein is CASSLSRSGTVYNEQFF. The rearrangement joins TRBV5-1 to TRBJ2-1; D is tentatively TRBD1 or TRBD2 (5 bases each). Between the trimmed V and J ends, which lost 1 base and 4 bases, there was a span of 18 bases. CDR3 length: 17 amino acids. The germline V gene encodes CDR1 SGHRS and CDR2 YFSETQ. Together with reference TRBV5-1 and TRBJ2-1, the CDR3 gives the full variable domain: KAGVTQTPRYLIKTRGQQVTLSCSPISGHRSVSWYQQTPGQGLQFLFEYFSETQRNKGNFPGRFSGRQFSNSRSEMNVSTLELGDSALYLCASSLSRSGTVYNEQFFGPGTRLTVL.

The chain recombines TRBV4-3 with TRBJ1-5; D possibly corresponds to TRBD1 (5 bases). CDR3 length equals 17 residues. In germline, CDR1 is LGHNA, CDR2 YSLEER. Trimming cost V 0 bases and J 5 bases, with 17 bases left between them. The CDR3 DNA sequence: TGCGCCAGCAGCCAAGATCTGGGCGGGGGGGGTGATCAGCCCCAGCATTTT. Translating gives CASSQDLGGGGDQPQHF.

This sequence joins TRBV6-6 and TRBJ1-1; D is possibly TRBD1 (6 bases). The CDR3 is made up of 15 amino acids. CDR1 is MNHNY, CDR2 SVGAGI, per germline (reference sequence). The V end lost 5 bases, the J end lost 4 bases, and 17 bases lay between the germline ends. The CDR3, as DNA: TGTGCCAGCAGTCTAACCCAAGGGGGTAGCACTGAAGCTTTCTTT. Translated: CASSLTQGGSTEAFF.

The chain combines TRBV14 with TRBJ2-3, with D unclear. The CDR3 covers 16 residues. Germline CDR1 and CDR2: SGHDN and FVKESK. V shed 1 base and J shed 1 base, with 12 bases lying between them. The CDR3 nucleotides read TGTGCCAGCAGCCAAGGTGGACCTCCTCGCACAGATACGCAGTATTTT. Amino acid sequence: CASSQGGPPRTDTQYF.

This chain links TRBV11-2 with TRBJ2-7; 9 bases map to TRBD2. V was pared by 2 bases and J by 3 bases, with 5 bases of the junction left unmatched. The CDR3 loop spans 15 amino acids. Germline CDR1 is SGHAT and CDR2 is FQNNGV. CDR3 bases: TGTGCCAGCAGCTTATCGCGAGCGGGAGGCTACGAGCAGTACTTC. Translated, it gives CASSLSRAGGYEQYF.

The CDR3 coding sequence is TGTGCCAGCAGTTTATACTCAGGTTACACCGGGGAGCTGTTTTTT. This translates into CASSLYSGYTGELFF. The rearrangement uses TRBV27 and TRBJ2-2; unclear D gene. There are 15 residues in the CDR3. V was clipped by 1 base and J by 3 bases, with 9 bases between them. Per germline, CDR1 MNHEY and CDR2 SMNVEV (reference sequence).

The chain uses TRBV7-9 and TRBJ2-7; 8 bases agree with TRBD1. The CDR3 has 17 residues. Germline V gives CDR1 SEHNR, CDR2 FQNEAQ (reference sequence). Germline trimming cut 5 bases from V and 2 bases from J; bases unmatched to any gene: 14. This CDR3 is CASSPPQDREVPYEQYF. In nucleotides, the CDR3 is TGTGCCAGCAGCCCACCCCAGGACAGGGAAGTCCCCTACGAGCAGTACTTC.

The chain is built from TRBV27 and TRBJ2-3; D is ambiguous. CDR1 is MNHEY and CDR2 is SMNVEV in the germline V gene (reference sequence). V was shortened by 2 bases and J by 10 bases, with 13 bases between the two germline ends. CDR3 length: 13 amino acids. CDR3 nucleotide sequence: TGTGCCAGCAGTTTACTCCGGAGAGACCCGCAGTATTTT. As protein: CASSLLRRDPQYF.

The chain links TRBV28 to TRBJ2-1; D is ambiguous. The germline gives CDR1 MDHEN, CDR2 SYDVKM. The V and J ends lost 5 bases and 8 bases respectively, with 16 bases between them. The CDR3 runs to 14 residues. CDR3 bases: TGTGCCAGCAGTCTAGTCCCTGGCAATGATGAGCAGTTCTTC. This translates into CASSLVPGNDEQFF.